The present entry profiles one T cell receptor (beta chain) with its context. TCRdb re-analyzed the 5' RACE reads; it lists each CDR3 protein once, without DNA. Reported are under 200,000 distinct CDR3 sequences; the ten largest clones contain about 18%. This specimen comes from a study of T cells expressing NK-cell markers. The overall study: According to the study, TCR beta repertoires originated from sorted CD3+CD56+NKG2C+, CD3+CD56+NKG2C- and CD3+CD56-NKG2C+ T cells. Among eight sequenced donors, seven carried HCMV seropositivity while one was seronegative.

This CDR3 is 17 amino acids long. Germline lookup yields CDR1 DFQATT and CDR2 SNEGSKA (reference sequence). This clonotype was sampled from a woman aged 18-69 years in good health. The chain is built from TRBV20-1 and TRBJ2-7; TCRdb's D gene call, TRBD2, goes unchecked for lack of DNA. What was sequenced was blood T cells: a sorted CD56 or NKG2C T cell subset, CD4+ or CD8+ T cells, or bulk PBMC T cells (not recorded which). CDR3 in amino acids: CSASPLAGGMVDYEQYF.